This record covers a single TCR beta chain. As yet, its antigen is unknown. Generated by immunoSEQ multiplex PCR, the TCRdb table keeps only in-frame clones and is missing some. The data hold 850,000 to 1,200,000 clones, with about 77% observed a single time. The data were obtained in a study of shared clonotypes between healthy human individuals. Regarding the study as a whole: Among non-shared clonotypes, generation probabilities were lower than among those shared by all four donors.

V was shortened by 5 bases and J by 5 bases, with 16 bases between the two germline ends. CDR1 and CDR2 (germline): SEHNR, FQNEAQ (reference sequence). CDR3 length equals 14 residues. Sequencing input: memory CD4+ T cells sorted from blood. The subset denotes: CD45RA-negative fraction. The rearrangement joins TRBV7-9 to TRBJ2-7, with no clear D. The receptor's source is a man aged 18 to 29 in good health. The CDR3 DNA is TGTGCCAGCAGCCTTACAAAAAGTTCGGACGAGCAGTACTTC. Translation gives CASSLTKSSDEQYF. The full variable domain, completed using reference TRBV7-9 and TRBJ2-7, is DTGVSQNPRHKITKRGQNVTFRCDPISEHNRLYWYRQTLGQGPEFLTYFQNEAQLEKSRLLSDRFSAERPKGSFSTLEIQRTEQGDSAMYLCASSLTKSSDEQYFGPGTRLTVT.